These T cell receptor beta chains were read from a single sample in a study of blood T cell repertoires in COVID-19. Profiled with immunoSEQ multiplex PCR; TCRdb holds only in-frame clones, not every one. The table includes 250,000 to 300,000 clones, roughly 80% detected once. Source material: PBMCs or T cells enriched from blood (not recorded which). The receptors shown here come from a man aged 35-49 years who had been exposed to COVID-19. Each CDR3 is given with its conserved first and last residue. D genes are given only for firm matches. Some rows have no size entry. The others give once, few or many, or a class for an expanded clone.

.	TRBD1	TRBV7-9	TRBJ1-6	TGTGCCAGCAGCTTAGGTCCGACAGGGGGGTTAAATTGGTCACCCCTCCACTTT	CASSLGPTGGLNWSPLHF
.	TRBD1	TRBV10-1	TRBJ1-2	TGCGCCAGCAGCGACAGGGGCGCGGGCTACACCTTC	CASSDRGAGYTF
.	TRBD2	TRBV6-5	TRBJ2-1	TGTGCCAGCAGTTACGGACTAGGGTTGTTCTTC	CASSYGLGLFF
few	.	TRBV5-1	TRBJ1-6	TGCGCCAGCAGCATCGACATTACCGGCAGTAATTCACCCCTCCACTTT	CASSIDITGSNSPLHF
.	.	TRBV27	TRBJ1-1	TGTGCCAGCAGTTTATCGGCGGGAGGGAAAGATGAAGCTTTCTTT	CASSLSAGGKDEAFF
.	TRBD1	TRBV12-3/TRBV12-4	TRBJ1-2	TGTGCCAGCAGTACGGGACAGCTGAGGACCTTC	CASSTGQLRTF
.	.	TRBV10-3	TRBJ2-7	TGTGCCGTAAGACAGTCAGACTCCTACGAGCAGTACTTC	CAVRQSDSYEQYF
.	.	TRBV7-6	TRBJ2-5	TGTGCCAGCAGCGTAGTGTACAGGGAAGTTCGAGAGACCCAGTACTTC	CASSVVYREVRETQYF
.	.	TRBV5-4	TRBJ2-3	TGTGCCAGCAGCTTGGCCGCGCACACAGATACGCAGTATTTT	CASSLAAHTDTQYF
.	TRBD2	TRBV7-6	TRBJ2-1	TGTGCCAGCAGCTCCCGGGGGGGAGGGCAAAGCTCCTACAATGAGCAGTTCTTC	CASSSRGGGQSSYNEQFF
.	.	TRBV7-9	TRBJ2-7	TGTGCCAGCAGCACGCCCGCCCTAGGAGGGGAGCAGTACTTC	CASSTPALGGEQYF
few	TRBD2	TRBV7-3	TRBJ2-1	TGTGCCAGCGGGACGGGGTCGGGAGGTGAGCAGTTCTTC	CASGTGSGGEQFF
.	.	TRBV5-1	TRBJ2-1	TGCGCCAGCAGCTTTCCGTTCACGGGAGATGAGCAGTTCTTC	CASSFPFTGDEQFF
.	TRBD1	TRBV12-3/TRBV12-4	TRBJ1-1	TGTGCCAGCAGTTTGGTGGGGGACAGGGGGCCATTCTTT	CASSLVGDRGPFF
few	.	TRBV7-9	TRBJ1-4	TGTGCCAGCAGCCAACTAAGCCAGTGGGAAAAACTGTTTTTT	CASSQLSQWEKLFF
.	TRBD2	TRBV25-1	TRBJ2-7	TGTGCCAGCAGTGAATCGGGAGGGCTCTACGAGCAGTACTTC	CASSESGGLYEQYF
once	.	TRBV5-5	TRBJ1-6	TGTGCCAGCAGCGCTCGGTGGGAGGTCTCACCCCTCCACTTT	CASSARWEVSPLHF
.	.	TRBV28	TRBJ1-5	TGTGCCAGCGAGGGGGGCAATCAGCCCCAGCATTTT	CASEGGNQPQHF
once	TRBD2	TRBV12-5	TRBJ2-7	TGTGCTAGTGAGGGACTAGTGGCCTACGAGCAGTACTTC	CASEGLVAYEQYF
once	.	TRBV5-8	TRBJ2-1	TGTGCCAGCAGCCGACAGGGGAGGGGGTACAATGAGCAGTTCTTC	CASSRQGRGYNEQFF
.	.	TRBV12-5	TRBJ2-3	TGTGCTAGTGGTTTTAATCCAGCGGTCTACACAGATACGCAGTATTTT	CASGFNPAVYTDTQYF
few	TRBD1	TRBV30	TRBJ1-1	TGTGCCTATAGACAGGGAGCGGGGGATGCTTTCTTT	CAYRQGAGDAFF
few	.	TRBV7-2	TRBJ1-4	TGTGCCAGCAGCTTACTCGGGTGGGAGGACGAAAAACTGTTTTTT	CASSLLGWEDEKLFF
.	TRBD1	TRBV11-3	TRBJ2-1	TGTGCCAGCAGCCCTCGGGACAGGGACAATGAGCAGTTCTTC	CASSPRDRDNEQFF
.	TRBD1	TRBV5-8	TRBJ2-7	TGTGCCAGCACCCCGGACAGGGTTCTCTCCTACGAGCAGTACTTC	CASTPDRVLSYEQYF
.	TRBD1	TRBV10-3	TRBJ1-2	TGTGCCATCAAACCGGACAGGGCCGGCTACACCTTC	CAIKPDRAGYTF
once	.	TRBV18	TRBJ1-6	TGTGCCAGCAGCGGGGAGTCGGATTCACCCCTCCACTTT	CASSGESDSPLHF
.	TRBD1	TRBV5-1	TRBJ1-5	TGCGCCAGCAGCCTGGAGACAGGGGGCGGTCAGCCCCAGCATTTT	CASSLETGGGQPQHF
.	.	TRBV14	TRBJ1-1	TGTGCCAGCAGCCTCGGGGGGGTGAACACTGAAGCTTTCTTT	CASSLGGVNTEAFF
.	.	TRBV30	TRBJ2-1	TGTGAAGCCAGCGGGACACACAATGAGCAGTTCTTC	CEASGTHNEQFF
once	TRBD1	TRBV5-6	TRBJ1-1	TGTGCCAGCACGACAGGGGCAAGCCGCGGTTCTGAAGCTTTCTTT	CASTTGASRGSEAFF
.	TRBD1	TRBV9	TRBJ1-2	TGTGCCAGCAGCGTTGCAGGGGGCGAGCCGGATGGCTACACCTTC	CASSVAGGEPDGYTF
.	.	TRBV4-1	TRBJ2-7	TGCGCCAGCAGCCAAGGGCGGGGCCCTCTCCTGGACGAGCAGTACTTC	CASSQGRGPLLDEQYF
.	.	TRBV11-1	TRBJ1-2	TGTGCCAGCAGCCTCCAGGGACTCCACTATGGCTACACCTTC	CASSLQGLHYGYTF
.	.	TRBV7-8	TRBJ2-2	TGTGCCAGCAGCCAAACGGGAAACACCGGGGAGCTGTTTTTT	CASSQTGNTGELFF
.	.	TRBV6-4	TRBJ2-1	TGTGCCAGCAGTCCCATGCGGGGGCGCGTGAATGAGCAGTTCTTC	CASSPMRGRVNEQFF
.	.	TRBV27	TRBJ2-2	TGTGCCAGCAGTTTATCTTCCGCCGGGGAGCTGTTTTTT	CASSLSSAGELFF
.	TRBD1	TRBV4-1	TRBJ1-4	TGCGCCAGCAGCCAAGAACGACAGGGCCCAGGGTCAGAAAAACTGTTTTTT	CASSQERQGPGSEKLFF
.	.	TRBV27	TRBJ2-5	TGTGCCAGCAGCCTGACTCTCCAAGAGACCCAGTACTTC	CASSLTLQETQYF
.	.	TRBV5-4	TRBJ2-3	TGTGCCGGGGGCCGTGGCACAGATACGCAGTATTTT	CAGGRGTDTQYF
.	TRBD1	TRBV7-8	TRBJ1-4	TGTGCCAGCAGCTTGGTCTCACTCACAGGGGTCGATGAAAAACTGTTTTTT	CASSLVSLTGVDEKLFF
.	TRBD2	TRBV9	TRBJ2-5	TGTGCCAGCAGCGCCGGACTAGCGGAGAACCAAGAGACCCAGTACTTC	CASSAGLAENQETQYF